The entry below gives a single T cell receptor beta chain sequence along with its context. The antigen remains undetermined. Germline V gives CDR1 SGHTA, CDR2 FQGNSA. This CDR3 contains 15 residues. V dropped 6 bases and J dropped 0; count of bases not matched to a gene: 7. The entry originates in a study of cytomegalovirus exposure and HLA in healthy donors. Findings and caveats of the study: In a later analysis, TCR beta V- and J-gene trimming showed a link to a missense DCLRE1C variant.

Both 60 Vbeta primers and 13 Jbeta primers went into the PCR. Here immunoSEQ multiplex PCR was the method, and the copy in TCRdb shows in-frame clones only, minus some. The sample has some 97,000 clones, roughly four fifths seen once; the top ten hold roughly 15%. The chain uses TRBV7-2 and TRBJ1-2; 7 positions match TRBD1. The clonotype comes from a male donor in good health and CMV-seropositive. Sequenced: PBMCs. CDR3 nucleotide sequence: TGTGCCAGCAGTTCGCAAGGGGGCGCTAACTATGGCTACACCTTC. Its protein is CASSSQGGANYGYTF.